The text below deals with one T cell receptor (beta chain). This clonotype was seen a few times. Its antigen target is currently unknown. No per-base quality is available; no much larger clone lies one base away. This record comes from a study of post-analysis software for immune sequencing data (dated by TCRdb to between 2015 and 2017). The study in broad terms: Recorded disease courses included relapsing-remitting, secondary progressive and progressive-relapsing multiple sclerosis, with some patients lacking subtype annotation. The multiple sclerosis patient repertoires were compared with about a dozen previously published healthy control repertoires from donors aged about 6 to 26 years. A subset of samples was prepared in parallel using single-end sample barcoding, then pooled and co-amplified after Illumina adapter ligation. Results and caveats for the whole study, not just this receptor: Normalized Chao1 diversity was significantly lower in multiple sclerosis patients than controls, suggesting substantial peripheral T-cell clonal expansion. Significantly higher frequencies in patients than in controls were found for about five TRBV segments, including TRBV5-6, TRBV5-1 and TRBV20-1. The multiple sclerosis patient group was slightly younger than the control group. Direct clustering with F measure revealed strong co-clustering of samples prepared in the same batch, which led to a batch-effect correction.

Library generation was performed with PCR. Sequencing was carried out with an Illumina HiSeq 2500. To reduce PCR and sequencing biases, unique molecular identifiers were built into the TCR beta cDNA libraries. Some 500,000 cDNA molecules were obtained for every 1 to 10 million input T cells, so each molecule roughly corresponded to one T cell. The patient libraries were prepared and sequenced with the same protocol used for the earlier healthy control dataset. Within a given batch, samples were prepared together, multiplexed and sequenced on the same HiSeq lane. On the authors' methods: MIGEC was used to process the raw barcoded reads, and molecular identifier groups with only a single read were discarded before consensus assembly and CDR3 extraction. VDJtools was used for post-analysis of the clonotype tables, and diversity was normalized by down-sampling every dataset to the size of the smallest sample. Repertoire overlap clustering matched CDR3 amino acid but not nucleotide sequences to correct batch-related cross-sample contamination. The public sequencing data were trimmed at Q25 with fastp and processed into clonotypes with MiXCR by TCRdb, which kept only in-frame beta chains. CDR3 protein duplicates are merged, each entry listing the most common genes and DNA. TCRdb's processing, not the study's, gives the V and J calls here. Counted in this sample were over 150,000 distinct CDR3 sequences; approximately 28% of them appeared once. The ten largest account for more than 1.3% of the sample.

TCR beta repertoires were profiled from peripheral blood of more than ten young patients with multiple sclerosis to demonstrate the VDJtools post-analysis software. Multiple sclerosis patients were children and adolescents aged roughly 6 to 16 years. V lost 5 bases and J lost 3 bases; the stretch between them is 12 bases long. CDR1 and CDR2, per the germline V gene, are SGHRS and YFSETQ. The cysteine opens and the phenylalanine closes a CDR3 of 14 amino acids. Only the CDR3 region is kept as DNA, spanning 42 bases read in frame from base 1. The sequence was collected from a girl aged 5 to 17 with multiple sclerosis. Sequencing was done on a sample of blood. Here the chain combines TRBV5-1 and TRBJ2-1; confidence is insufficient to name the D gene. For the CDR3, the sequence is CASSSRTLYNEQFF. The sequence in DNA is TGCGCCAGCAGTTCTAGGACCCTCTACAATGAGCAGTTCTTC. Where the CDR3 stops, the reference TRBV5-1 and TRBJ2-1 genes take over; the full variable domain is KAGVTQTPRYLIKTRGQQVTLSCSPISGHRSVSWYQQTPGQGLQFLFEYFSETQRNKGNFPGRFSGRQFSNSRSEMNVSTLELGDSALYLCASSSRTLYNEQFFGPGTRLTVL.